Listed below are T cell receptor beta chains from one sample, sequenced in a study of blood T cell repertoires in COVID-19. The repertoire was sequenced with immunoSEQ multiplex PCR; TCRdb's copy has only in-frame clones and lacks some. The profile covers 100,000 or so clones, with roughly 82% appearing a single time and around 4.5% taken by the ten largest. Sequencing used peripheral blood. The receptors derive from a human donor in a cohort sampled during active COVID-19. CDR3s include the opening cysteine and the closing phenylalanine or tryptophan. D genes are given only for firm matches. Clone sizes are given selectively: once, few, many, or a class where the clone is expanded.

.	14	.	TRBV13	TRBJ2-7	CASSLIQGDYEQYF	TGTGCCAGCAGCTTAATTCAAGGAGATTACGAGCAGTACTTC
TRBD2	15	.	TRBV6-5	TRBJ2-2	CASRWAGGQTGELFF	TGTGCCAGCAGATGGGCGGGGGGGCAGACCGGGGAGCTGTTTTTT
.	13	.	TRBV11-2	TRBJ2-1	CASSRPGRGEQFF	TGTGCCAGCAGCCGCCCGGGTAGGGGTGAGCAGTTCTTC
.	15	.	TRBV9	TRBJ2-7	CASSVEPLSSYEQYF	TGTGCCAGCAGCGTCGAGCCATTGAGCTCCTACGAGCAGTACTTC
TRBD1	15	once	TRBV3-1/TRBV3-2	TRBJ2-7	CASSQDRGRGYEQYF	TGTGCCAGCAGCCAGGACAGGGGGCGCGGGTACGAGCAGTACTTC
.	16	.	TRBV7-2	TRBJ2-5	CASSPTVQRELGTQYF	TGTGCCAGCAGCCCCACAGTACAGAGGGAGCTGGGGACCCAGTACTTC
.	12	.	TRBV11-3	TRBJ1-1	CASSPGQPEAFF	TGTGCCAGCAGCCCAGGACAGCCTGAAGCTTTCTTT
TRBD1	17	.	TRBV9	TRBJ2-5	CASSVDPDRGGVETQYF	TGTGCCAGCAGCGTAGACCCGGACAGGGGTGGGGTGGAGACCCAGTACTTC
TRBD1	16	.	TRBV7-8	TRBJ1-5	CASSLEGAYSNQPQHF	TGTGCCAGCAGCTTAGAGGGGGCCTATAGCAATCAGCCCCAGCATTTT
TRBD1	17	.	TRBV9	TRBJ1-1	CASSPRTGGSMNTEAFF	TGTGCCAGCAGCCCCCGGACAGGGGGGTCGATGAACACTGAAGCTTTCTTT
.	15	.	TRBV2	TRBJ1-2	CASGNREFLGYGYTF	TGTGCCAGCGGGAACAGGGAGTTTTTAGGGTATGGCTACACCTTC
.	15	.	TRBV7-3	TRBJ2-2	CASSSTAGAAGELFF	TGTGCCAGCAGCTCCACTGCAGGGGCGGCCGGGGAGCTGTTTTTT
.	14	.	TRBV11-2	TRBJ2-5	CASSQGVPQETQYF	TGTGCCAGCAGCCAGGGCGTCCCACAAGAGACCCAGTACTTC